This TCR beta chain was captured by sequencing in a study of regulatory T cells in long-lasting Graves disease. Deletions cut 5 bases from V and 9 bases from J, with 16 bases between. CDR1 is MNHEY and CDR2 is SMNVEV in the germline V gene (reference sequence). The CDR3 extends over 13 amino acids. Time point in this sample: newly diagnosed GD, antithyroid drugs for less than 3 months. TCR sequences were obtained from RNA taken from PBMCs. The table lists this clonotype with a few counts. As yet, its antigen is unknown. Construction of TCR beta libraries relied on iRepertoire HTBI primers and on Arm-PCR targeting CDR3 regions. In TCRdb, the multiplex PCR reads were re-called with MiXCR into one record per CDR3 protein. The sample carries approximately 470,000 distinct CDR3 sequences, roughly 16% recorded once. Study-level points and caveats: Newly diagnosed patients had higher TCR diversity than persistent Graves' patients did.

These sequences were also reported in another study, on T cells in Graves' hyperthyroidism and ophthalmopathy.

The material was peripheral blood mononuclear cells (PBMCs), obtained at new diagnosis, from a patient treated with antithyroid drugs. The clonotype originates from a man aged 40-49 years with Graves disease. The chain joins TRBV27 to TRBJ1-1, with D unresolved. In DNA form, the CDR3 reads TGTGCCAGCAGTCTAGGAGGTCAGCTAAAAGCTTTCTTT. Protein product: CASSLGGQLKAFF.